The 25 T cell receptor beta chains below come from one sample, sequenced in a study of T cells in Graves' hyperthyroidism and ophthalmopathy. TCR beta CDR3 regions were amplified from RNA transcripts. In the first-round RT-PCR of the TCR CDR3, the HTBI primer set was used. TCRdb re-called the multiplex PCR reads through MiXCR, storing one row per CDR3 protein. Among approximately 400,000 distinct CDR3 sequences, 15% were seen once, and the ten largest hold 30% to 35%. The specimen was blood. These TCRs come from a woman aged 25 to 45 with Graves' hyperthyroidism.

The chain uses TRBV19 and TRBJ2-3; TRBD2 agrees at 9 bases. The CDR3 loop spans 15 amino acids. Germline loops: CDR1 LNHDA, CDR2 SQIVND (reference sequence). The trim removed 7 bases at V and 2 bases at J, leaving 7 bases unmatched. This CDR3 is CASTKAGGSTDTQYF. CDR3 nucleotide sequence: TGTGCCAGTACCAAAGCGGGAGGTTCCACAGATACGCAGTATTTT.

This clonotype occurred many times. The J gene is TRBJ2-1, the V gene TRBV28; 7 bases line up with TRBD1. This CDR3 is 13 amino acids long. Germline CDR1 reads MDHEN; CDR2 reads SYDVKM. Losses at the gene ends were 6 bases for V and 9 bases for J; bases not matched to a gene: 8. CDR3 sequence reads: CASSVQGWSEQFF. The CDR3 DNA is TGTGCCAGCAGCGTACAGGGGTGGAGTGAGCAGTTCTTC.

The chain uses TRBV10-2 and TRBJ1-4; D unresolved. V was clipped by 6 bases and J by 5 bases, with 13 bases between them. The CDR3 runs 14 residues. The germline CDR1 and CDR2 sequences are WSHSY and SAAADI. The CDR3 coding sequence is TGCGCCAGCAGAGAGAGGACGGGGAATGAAAAACTGTTTTTT. Translation: CASRERTGNEKLFF.

The V call is TRBV24-1, the J call TRBJ2-1; no reliable D call. The CDR3 is made up of 14 amino acids. Germline-derived CDR1 and CDR2 are KGHDR and SFDVKD. The V and J ends lost 2 bases and 5 bases respectively, with 9 bases between them. CDR3 sequence (DNA): TGTGCCACCAGTGATTATAACGTGGACAATGAGCAGTTCTTC. Its protein product is CATSDYNVDNEQFF.

The V gene is TRBV6-1, the J gene TRBJ1-5, with D possibly TRBD1 on 6 matching bases. The CDR3 contains 14 residues. V shed 7 bases and J shed 4 bases, with 14 bases lying between them. CDR1 and CDR2 (germline): MNHNS, SASEGT. The CDR3 nucleotides are TGTGCCAGCACGCCCGGAGGGGGGAATCAGCCCCAGCATTTT. It translates to CASTPGGGNQPQHF.

The sample holds many counts of this clonotype. The CDR3 loop reads CSASPAQTSVRTDTQYF. In nucleotides, the CDR3 is TGCAGTGCTAGTCCCGCCCAAACTAGCGTCCGCACAGATACGCAGTATTTT. V and J are TRBV20-1 and TRBJ2-3, with 7 positions matching TRBD2. Per germline, CDR1 DFQATT and CDR2 SNEGSKA (reference sequence). CDR3 length: 17 residues. V shed 3 bases, J shed 1 base, and the junction held 13 bases outside the gene matches.

The chain has TRBV5-4 and TRBJ2-5, with 12 positions matching TRBD2. Germline values: CDR1 SGHNT, CDR2 YYREEE (reference sequence). Trimming took 4 bases from V and 4 from J; bases not matched to a gene: 5. The CDR3 totals 15 residues. This chain's CDR3 is CASSASGRAGETQYF. CDR3 DNA: TGTGCCAGCAGCGCTAGCGGGAGGGCCGGAGAGACCCAGTACTTC.

This clonotype was recorded a few times. The chain employs TRBV27 and TRBJ2-4; D ambiguous. CDR1 is MNHEY, CDR2 SMNVEV, per germline (reference sequence). Deletions cut 5 bases from V and 3 bases from J, with 8 bases between. The CDR3 consists of 13 residues. DNA for the CDR3: TGTGCCAGCAGTAGGTCTAACAAAAACATTCAGTACTTC. Residues: CASSRSNKNIQYF.

The J gene is TRBJ2-5, the V gene TRBV7-9; tentative D call: TRBD2 (7 bases). The CDR3 sequence is 15 residues long. The V and J ends lost 4 bases and 13 bases respectively, with 25 bases between them. Germline V gene sequence: CDR1 SEHNR, CDR2 FQNEAQ (reference sequence). The chain's CDR3 is CASSSSGQPGIKLYF. CDR3 nucleotides: TGTGCCAGCAGCTCTAGCGGACAGCCGGGGATCAAGTTGTACTTC.

This clonotype occurred many times. The chain carries TRBV3-1 and TRBJ2-7, with 13 bases fitting TRBD2. Germline trimming cut 6 bases from V and 4 bases from J; bases unmatched to any gene: 9. The CDR3 covers 16 residues. The V gene's germline CDR1 is LGHDT and CDR2 YNNKEL (reference sequence). The CDR3 DNA follows: TGTGCCAGCAGGGATACTAGCGGGAGGGCCGTGTACGAGCAGTACTTC. The encoded protein is CASRDTSGRAVYEQYF.

The V call is TRBV27, the J call TRBJ1-5; 8 bases are shared with TRBD1. This CDR3 has 15 amino acids. With V trimmed by 3 bases and J by 5 bases, 6 bases remained unmatched. Germline V CDR1 and CDR2: MNHEY, SMNVEV (reference sequence). The CDR3 DNA is TGTGCCAGCAGTTTTGCGTCAGGGGGCGATCAGCCCCAGCATTTT. Protein: CASSFASGGDQPQHF.

This sequence joins TRBV5-1 and TRBJ2-7, with 7 bases lining up with TRBD1. The CDR3 length is 15 residues. Germline V gives CDR1 SGHRS, CDR2 YFSETQ. The J segment lost 2 bases and the V segment lost 0 bases, leaving 5 bases of the junction unmatched. CDR3: CASSLEGTATYEQYF. The CDR3 DNA reads TGCGCCAGCAGCTTGGAAGGGACAGCTACCTACGAGCAGTACTTC.

There are many counts of this clonotype. The chain carries TRBV7-2 and TRBJ2-7; no reliable D call. The V end lost 0 bases, the J end lost 6 bases, and 12 bases lay between the germline ends. This CDR3 comprises 14 residues. The germline CDR1 and CDR2 sequences are SGHTA and FQGNSA. The CDR3, as DNA: TGTGCCAGCAGCTTAGCGCGCACTTATGGCGAGCAGTACTTC. It specifies CASSLARTYGEQYF.

This clonotype has more than one count but fewer than ten. The chain combines TRBV20-1 with TRBJ2-7; D ambiguous. CDR1 and CDR2 from the germline V gene are DFQATT and SNEGSKA (reference sequence). This CDR3 is built from 14 residues. With 1 base removed from V and 2 bases from J, the gap between germline ends came to 12 bases. This chain's CDR3 is CSARVATLPYEQYF. In DNA form, the CDR3 reads TGCAGTGCTAGAGTAGCAACCCTCCCCTACGAGCAGTACTTC.

In its sample, this clonotype was seen many times. V usage is TRBV12-3 or TRBV12-4 and J usage is TRBJ2-1; D uncertain. CDR3 size: 13 residues. Trimming left V 1 base short and J 7 bases short, with 8 bases between. As DNA, the CDR3 is TGTGCCAGCAGTTTAGACTGGCTTAATGAGCAGTTCTTC. Protein product: CASSLDWLNEQFF.

As to this clonotype: Being one base from a much bigger clone, this may be a read error. The chain recombines TRBV28 with TRBJ2-1, with TRBD1 identical over 8 bases. V shed 3 bases and J 5 bases; nucleotides not matched to a gene: 9. CDR3 length: 16 residues. Germline V gene data show CDR1 as MDHEN and CDR2 as SYDVKM. The CDR3: CASSFSGQAVNNEQFF. CDR3 DNA sequence: TGTGCCAGCAGTTTCTCGGGACAGGCCGTTAACAATGAGCAGTTCTTC. Full variable domain (rest looked up from reference TRBV28 and TRBJ2-1): DVKVTQSSRYLVKRTGEKVFLECVQDMDHENMFWYRQDPGLGLRLIYFSYDVKMKEKGDIPEGYSVSREKKERFSLILESASTNQTSMYLCASSFSGQAVNNEQFFGPGTRLTVL.

About this clonotype itself: This may be a read error, as it is one base from a much larger clone. V gene TRBV3-1 combines with J gene TRBJ2-1, with 7 nucleotides matching TRBD2. This CDR3 contains 15 residues. Germline assignment: CDR1 LGHDT and CDR2 YNNKEL (reference sequence). J was trimmed by 4 bases and V by 1 base; bases with no gene match: 4. The chain's CDR3 is CASSQGLGRYNEQFF. CDR3 sequence (DNA): TGTGCCAGCAGCCAAGGTCTCGGGAGGTACAATGAGCAGTTCTTC.

The sample holds many counts of this clonotype. This chain joins TRBV11-2 and TRBJ2-7; D possibly corresponds to TRBD2 (6 bases). The CDR3 has 15 residues. V was shortened by 3 bases and J by 5 bases, with 17 bases between the two germline ends. Germline V gene lookup returns CDR1 SGHAT and CDR2 FQNNGV. In DNA form, the CDR3 reads TGTGCCAGCAGCTTCTCGGCACTAGCATCGCACGAGCAGTACTTC. It specifies CASSFSALASHEQYF.

The chain is built from TRBV5-6 and TRBJ1-2; D is undetermined. CDR1 is SGHDT, CDR2 YYEEEE, per germline. CDR3 length: 14 amino acids. The V and J ends lost 5 bases and 4 bases respectively, with 15 bases between them. The CDR3 region is CASSPPDAPYGYTF. The CDR3 bases are TGTGCCAGCAGTCCACCCGACGCGCCCTATGGCTACACCTTC.

There are many counts of this clonotype. The chain recombines TRBV6-1 with TRBJ1-5; D remains ambiguous. V was pared by 5 bases and J by 2 bases, with 10 bases between. CDR3 length equals 14 residues. Germline V gives CDR1 MNHNS, CDR2 SASEGT. The CDR3 region has the DNA TGTGCCAGCAGTCACGGGGATGGCAATCAGCCCCAGCATTTT. Translation gives CASSHGDGNQPQHF.

At least ten counts were recorded for this clonotype. V usage is TRBV11-2 and J usage is TRBJ1-3, with D unresolved. The CDR3 extends over 14 amino acids. Trimming stripped 3 bases from V and 7 bases from J, with 13 bases between. The germline gives CDR1 SGHAT, CDR2 FQNNGV. The CDR3 DNA reads as TGTGCCAGCAGCTTTACTGGGATAGTTAACACCATATATTTT. Encoded protein: CASSFTGIVNTIYF.

There are many counts of this clonotype. The V gene is TRBV28, the J gene TRBJ1-4; TRBD1 matches at 8 bases. Trimming cost V 5 bases and J 0 bases; bases outside gene matches: 8. The CDR3 is made up of 17 amino acids. Germline CDR1 and CDR2: MDHEN and SYDVKM. The chain's CDR3 is CASSTHYRGATNEKLFF. CDR3 in DNA: TGTGCCAGCAGTACTCACTACAGGGGGGCAACTAATGAAAAACTGTTTTTT.

The rearrangement uses TRBV20-1 and TRBJ2-3; 10 nucleotides agree with TRBD1. The length of the CDR3 is 14 residues. V trimming: 5 bases; J trimming: 3 bases; junction bases outside the gene matches: 5. Germline assignment: CDR1 DFQATT and CDR2 SNEGSKA (reference sequence). CDR3 DNA: TGCAGTGCTGTTAGGGACAGGGGAACAGATACGCAGTATTTT. It is translated as CSAVRDRGTDTQYF.

The chain has TRBV28 and TRBJ2-2; TRBD1 might be the D (5 bases). Germline CDR1 is MDHEN and CDR2 is SYDVKM. The CDR3 length is 14 residues. With 6 bases removed from V and 2 bases from J, the gap between germline ends came to 10 bases. The chain's CDR3 is CASSQTVNTGELFF. As DNA, the CDR3 is TGTGCCAGCAGCCAGACAGTAAACACCGGGGAGCTGTTTTTT.

This clonotype came up a few times. The genes are TRBV3-1 and TRBJ2-1, with D tentatively TRBD2 (6 bases). Trimming removed 2 bases from V and 0 bases from J, with 17 bases in between. The CDR3 is 18 residues long. Germline CDR1 LGHDT, CDR2 YNNKEL (reference sequence). In DNA form, the CDR3 reads TGTGCCAGCAGCCAATATGGCGGCGGGATGCGCTCCTACAATGAGCAGTTCTTC. It codes for CASSQYGGGMRSYNEQFF.